This is a list of T cell receptor beta chains from one sample in a study of blood T cell repertoires in COVID-19. Measured with immunoSEQ multiplex PCR; TCRdb has only the in-frame clones, and not every one. The table shows fewer than 450,000 clones, with 88% occurring only once. The sample taken for sequencing was peripheral blood. The receptors originated from a woman between 70 and 85 years old with COVID-19, enrolled during active disease. Each CDR3 is given without its conserved first and last residue.

TRBJ1-2 TRBV11-2 ASSPGDT
TRBJ1-2 TRBV6-5 ASVGDGGYGYT
TRBJ1-3 TRBV5-4 ASSFSPQAVSSGNTIY
TRBJ2-7 TRBV6-5 ATKPAGGVSAQY
TRBJ1-4 TRBV19 ASSRGDTGTNEKLF
TRBJ1-1 TRBV7-2 ASSRQENTEAF
TRBJ1-2 TRBV11-2 ASSLTGFGYGYT
TRBJ2-3 TRBV21-1 ASTDPGQGTRDTQY
TRBJ1-5 TRBV20-1 SASGTEGSQPQH
TRBJ1-6 TRBV2 ASSPRPSSYNSPLH
TRBJ2-3 TRBV11-2 ASSLGGTDTQY
TRBJ1-4 TRBV7-9 ASSPQQDNEKLF
TRBJ1-2 TRBV28 ASSLQGVYGYT
TRBJ2-7 TRBV7-9 ASARSSYEQY
TRBJ2-7 TRBV19 ASSVGDRGYEQY
TRBJ2-1 TRBV19 ASTRGGGLDNEQF
TRBJ1-5 TRBV19 ASSIGPGGWNQPQH
TRBJ2-1 TRBV9 ASSVDPLAGGYNEQF
TRBJ1-2 TRBV10-3 AISPGQFGYGYT
TRBJ2-1 TRBV7-3 ASSLLGGSYNEQF
TRBJ1-3 TRBV9 ASSGGSSGNTIY
TRBJ2-7 TRBV6-4 ASSVRPGQGPYEQY
TRBJ1-2 TRBV29-1 SVDRHFYGYT
TRBJ1-1 TRBV27 ASSLSRQGRAF
TRBJ1-1 TRBV7-2 ASSAQTGSVVNTEAF
TRBJ1-5 TRBV5-1 ASSVGTGGLQPQH
TRBJ1-2 TRBV6-6 ASSLGGPYGYT
TRBJ2-7 TRBV9 ASSVGGQGSYEQY
TRBJ1-4 TRBV7-9 ASSILQGAGEKLF
TRBJ1-5 TRBV2 ASSFPGNVGNQPQH
TRBJ2-4 TRBV10-2 ASTEMGLTLSKNIQY
TRBJ1-2 TRBV5-6 ASRIYRAGGYT
TRBJ1-1 TRBV7-9 ASSVTGRAEAF
TRBJ1-1 TRBV2 ASSERAGGAEAF
TRBJ2-7 TRBV5-1 ASSPRAGQGVIEQY
TRBJ1-6 TRBV30 AWRDLTPSSPLH
TRBJ1-2 TRBV7-2 ASSLDRGRGYT
TRBJ1-2 TRBV10-1 ASSLDRDYGYT
TRBJ2-7 TRBV15 ATSRDLGWPYEQY
TRBJ1-2 TRBV7-8 ASSPTGTGSYGYT
TRBJ1-5 TRBV27 ASSSGQGPGQPQH
TRBJ2-5 TRBV20-1 SASSVSGALQETQY
TRBJ1-5 TRBV3-1/TRBV3-2 ASSQVQGQPQH
TRBJ1-5 TRBV9 ASSGGGRAQPQH
TRBJ2-2 TRBV5-1 ASSRTGGTGELF
TRBJ2-1 TRBV7-9 ASSPGQGIYNEQF
TRBJ2-3 TRBV9 ASSVGTGDTQY
TRBJ1-3 TRBV24-1 ATSDPDRAGNTIY
TRBJ1-2 TRBV6-5 ASSYSSGGNYGYT
TRBJ2-1 TRBV5-4 ASKWRDEQF
TRBJ2-3 TRBV24-1 ATSDFPGVTDTQY
TRBJ2-1 TRBV7-9 ASSPKTGSSYNEQF
TRBJ2-3 TRBV21-1 ASSKARDTQY
TRBJ2-5 TRBV28 ASSLGLAGDYQETQY
TRBJ1-1 TRBV5-8 ASSSQGLWEAF
TRBJ1-2 TRBV3-1/TRBV3-2 ASSLGTGFSGYT
TRBJ1-2 TRBV5-8 ASSLARDTYYGYT
TRBJ1-2 TRBV18 ASSPARGDYGYT
TRBJ2-7 TRBV10-3 AISDRGGPYEQY
TRBJ1-5 TRBV24-1 ATSDRGRWQPQH